The clone carrying this TCR beta chain has only a few counts. What it binds is not known. PCR involved 60 Vbeta and 13 Jbeta primers. Repertoires were generated with immunoSEQ multiplex PCR, while TCRdb's copy carries only in-frame clones and drops some. This sample carries some 120,000 clones, around 75% of them seen once, and the ten largest clones take about 3%. This sample was included in a study of cytomegalovirus exposure and HLA in healthy donors. Study conclusions and caveats: The authors confirmed in vitro that a few CMV-associated chains were specific for CMV antigens. Common viral pathogens seemed, in a later analysis, to connect with several of the most significant clusters. The classifier, whose performance was assessed in both the original and validation cohorts, reportedly diagnosed cytomegalovirus status with high specificity and sensitivity. Later analysis demonstrated an association between a missense DCLRE1C variant and TCR beta V- and J-gene trimming.

This CDR3 has 13 residues. The V segment lost 6 bases and the J segment 4 bases; nucleotides outside the gene matches: 4. The germline V gene has CDR1 MNHEY and CDR2 SVGAGI. This chain joins TRBV6-5 and TRBJ1-1; 8 nucleotides align to TRBD1. This clonotype originated in a man aged 25 to 40 in good health and CMV-seronegative. What was sequenced was PBMCs. CDR3 nucleotide sequence: TGTGCCAGCAGCCGAGGGACAGGCACTGAAGCTTTCTTT. Protein product: CASSRGTGTEAFF.